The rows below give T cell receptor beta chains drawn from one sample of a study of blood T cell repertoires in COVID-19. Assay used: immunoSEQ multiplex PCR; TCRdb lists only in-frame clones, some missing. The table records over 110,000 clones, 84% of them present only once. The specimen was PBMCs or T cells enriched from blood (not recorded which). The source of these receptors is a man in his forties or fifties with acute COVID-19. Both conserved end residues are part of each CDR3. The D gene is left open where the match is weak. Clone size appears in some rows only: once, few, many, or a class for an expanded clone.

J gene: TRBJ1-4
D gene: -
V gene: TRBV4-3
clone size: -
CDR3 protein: CASSQVAVQTDEKLFF
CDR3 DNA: TGCGCCAGCAGCCAAGTTGCGGTGCAGACCGACGAAAAACTGTTTTTT

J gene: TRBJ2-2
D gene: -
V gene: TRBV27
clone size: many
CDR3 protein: CASSPLDSLGAGELFF
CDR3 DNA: TGTGCCAGCAGCCCATTGGACTCTCTCGGTGCCGGGGAGCTGTTTTTT

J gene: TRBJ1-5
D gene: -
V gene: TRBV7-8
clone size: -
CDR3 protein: CASSLAEGRGQPQHF
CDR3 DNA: TGTGCCAGCAGCTTAGCGGAAGGGCGGGGTCAGCCCCAGCATTTT

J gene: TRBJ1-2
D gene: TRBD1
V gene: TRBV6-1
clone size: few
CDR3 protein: CASSDDRGRNYGYTF
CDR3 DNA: TGTGCCAGCAGTGACGACAGGGGGAGGAACTATGGCTACACCTTC

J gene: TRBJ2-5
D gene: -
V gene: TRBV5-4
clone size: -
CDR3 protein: CASSSQQGGETQYF
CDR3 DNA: TGTGCCAGCAGCTCTCAACAGGGTGGGGAGACCCAGTACTTC

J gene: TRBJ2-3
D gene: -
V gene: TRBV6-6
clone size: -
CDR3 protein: CASSRNQASTDTQYF
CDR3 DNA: TGTGCCAGCAGTCGTAACCAAGCTAGCACAGATACGCAGTATTTT

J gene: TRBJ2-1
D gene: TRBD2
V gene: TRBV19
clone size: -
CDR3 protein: CASSIVGGLAGDEQFF
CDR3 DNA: TGTGCCAGTAGTATAGTCGGGGGACTAGCGGGAGATGAGCAGTTCTTC

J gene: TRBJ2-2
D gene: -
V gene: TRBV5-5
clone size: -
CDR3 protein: CASSFPGAANTGELFF
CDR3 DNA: TGTGCCAGCAGCTTCCCAGGGGCCGCGAACACCGGGGAGCTGTTTTTT

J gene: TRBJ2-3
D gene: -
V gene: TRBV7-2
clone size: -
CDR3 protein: CASSSLEADTQYF
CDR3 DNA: TGTGCCAGCAGCTCTCTAGAAGCAGATACGCAGTATTTT

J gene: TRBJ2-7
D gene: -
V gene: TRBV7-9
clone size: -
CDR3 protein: CASSQSGYEQYF
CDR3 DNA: TGTGCCAGCAGCCAGTCAGGCTACGAGCAGTACTTC

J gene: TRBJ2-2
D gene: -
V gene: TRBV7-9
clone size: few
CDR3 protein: CASSLSPRVGTGELFF
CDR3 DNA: TGTGCCAGCAGCTTATCTCCGCGGGTAGGGACCGGGGAGCTGTTTTTT

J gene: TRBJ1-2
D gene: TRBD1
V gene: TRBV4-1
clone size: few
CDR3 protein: CASSPPGQSNYGYTF
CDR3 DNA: TGCGCCAGCAGCCCACCGGGACAGTCTAACTATGGCTACACCTTC

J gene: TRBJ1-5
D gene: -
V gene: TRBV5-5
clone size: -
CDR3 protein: CASSSGAQPQHF
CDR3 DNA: TGTGCCAGCAGCTCAGGGGCCCAGCCCCAGCATTTT

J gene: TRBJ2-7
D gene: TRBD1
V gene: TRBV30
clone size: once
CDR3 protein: CAWRGDSYEQYF
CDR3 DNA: TGTGCCTGGAGGGGGGACAGCTACGAGCAGTACTTC

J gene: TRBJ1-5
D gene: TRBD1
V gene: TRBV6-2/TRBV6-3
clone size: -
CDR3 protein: CASSYRTGTYSNQPQHF
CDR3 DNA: TGTGCCAGCAGTTATAGGACAGGAACCTATAGCAATCAGCCCCAGCATTTT

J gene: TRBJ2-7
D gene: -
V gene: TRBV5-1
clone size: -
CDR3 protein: CASSFMSGDEQYF
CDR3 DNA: TGCGCCAGCAGCTTTATGTCGGGAGACGAGCAGTACTTC

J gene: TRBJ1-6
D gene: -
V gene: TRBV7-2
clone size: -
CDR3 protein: CASSLGGGSPLHF
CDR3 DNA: TGTGCCAGCAGCCTCGGGGGGGGTTCACCCCTCCACTTT

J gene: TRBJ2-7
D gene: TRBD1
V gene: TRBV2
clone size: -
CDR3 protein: CASTRDRTYEQYF
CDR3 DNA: TGTGCCAGCACCCGGGACAGGACCTACGAGCAGTACTTC

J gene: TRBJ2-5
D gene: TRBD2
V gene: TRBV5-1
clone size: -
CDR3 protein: CASSSPAGLAGGAKETQYF
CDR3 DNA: TGCGCCAGCAGCTCCCCCGCGGGATTGGCGGGGGGGGCAAAAGAGACCCAGTACTTC

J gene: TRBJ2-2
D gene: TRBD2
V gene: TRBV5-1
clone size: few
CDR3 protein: CASSSFLAGVRTGELFF
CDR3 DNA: TGCGCCAGCAGCTCCTTTCTAGCGGGAGTTCGAACCGGGGAGCTGTTTTTT

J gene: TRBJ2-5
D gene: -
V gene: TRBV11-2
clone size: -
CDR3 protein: CASSLFPLVLQETQYF
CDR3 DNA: TGTGCCAGCAGCTTATTTCCCCTAGTGCTTCAAGAGACCCAGTACTTC

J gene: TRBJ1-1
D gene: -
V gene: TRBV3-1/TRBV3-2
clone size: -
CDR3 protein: CASSQGQLNTEAFF
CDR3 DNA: TGTGCCAGCAGCCAAGGACAGCTTAACACTGAAGCTTTCTTT

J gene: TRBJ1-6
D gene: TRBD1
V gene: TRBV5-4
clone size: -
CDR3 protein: CASSWDRANSPLHF
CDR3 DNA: TGTGCCAGCAGCTGGGACAGGGCTAATTCACCCCTCCACTTT

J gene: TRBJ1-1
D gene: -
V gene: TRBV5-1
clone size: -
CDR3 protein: CASSFGANTEAFF
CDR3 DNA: TGCGCCAGCAGCTTTGGGGCTAACACTGAAGCTTTCTTT

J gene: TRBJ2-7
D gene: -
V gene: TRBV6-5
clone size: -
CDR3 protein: CASSRNTEQYF
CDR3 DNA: TGTGCCAGCAGTCGCAACACCGAGCAGTACTTC

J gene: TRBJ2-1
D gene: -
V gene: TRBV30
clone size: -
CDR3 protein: CAWSLFSGSYNEQFF
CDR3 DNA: TGTGCCTGGAGCCTTTTTAGCGGCTCCTACAATGAGCAGTTCTTC

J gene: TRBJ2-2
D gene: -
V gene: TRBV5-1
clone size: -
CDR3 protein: CASRQGNTGELFF
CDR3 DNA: TGCGCCAGCAGGCAGGGAAACACCGGGGAGCTGTTTTTT

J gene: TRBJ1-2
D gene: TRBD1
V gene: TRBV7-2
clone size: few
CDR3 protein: CASSFGQGATGYGYTF
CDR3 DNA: TGTGCCAGCAGCTTCGGACAGGGCGCGACGGGCTATGGCTACACCTTC

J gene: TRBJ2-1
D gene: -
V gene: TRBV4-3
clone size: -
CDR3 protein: CASSQDPGVADEQFF
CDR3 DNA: TGCGCCAGCAGCCAAGATCCTGGCGTCGCGGATGAGCAGTTCTTC

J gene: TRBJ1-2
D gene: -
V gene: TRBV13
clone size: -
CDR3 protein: CASSFRGPYGYTF
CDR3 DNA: TGTGCCAGCAGCTTCAGGGGCCCCTATGGCTACACCTTC

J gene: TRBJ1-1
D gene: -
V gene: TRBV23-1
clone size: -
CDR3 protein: CASSRPPPGAFF
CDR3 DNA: TGCGCCAGCAGTCGCCCCCCCCCAGGAGCTTTCTTT